The clone carrying this TCR beta chain was counted a few times. The antigen is unknown. This entry comes from a study of T-cell memory formation after mild COVID-19. Looking at the study overall: Largely, TCR clusters stayed within a single donor. Study-wide findings and caveats: Second-wave clones that peaked on day 37 lacked confirmed SARS-CoV-2 specificity.

TCRdb used MiXCR to reprocess the 5' RACE reads, holding one entry per CDR3 protein. The table shows over 500,000 distinct CDR3 sequences, with 15% to 20% occurring only once. Trimming stripped 2 bases from V and 0 bases from J, with 8 bases between. The CDR3 is made up of 15 amino acids. CDR1 and CDR2 from the germline V gene are SEHNR and FQNEAQ (reference sequence). Sequencing was performed on PBMCs or a T cell subset sorted from them (not recorded which). The sequence was obtained from an adult woman who had mild COVID-19 (a few samples of this study predate the infection). Cell type and time point are not known. The chain combines TRBV7-9 with TRBJ1-3; D is uncertain. The CDR3 DNA reads as TGTGCCAGCAGCTTAACCTTGACCTCTGGAAACACCATATATTTT. Encoded protein: CASSLTLTSGNTIYF.